A selection of T cell receptor beta chains follows, all from one sample in a study of cytomegalovirus exposure and HLA in healthy donors. The method was immunoSEQ multiplex PCR; TCRdb's version includes in-frame clones alone and lacks a portion of them. The sample records 100,000 to 150,000 clones, approximately 75% being singletons. The sequencing sample was made of PBMCs. Receptors were obtained from a woman in her forties or fifties in good health and CMV-seronegative. CDR3s include the opening cysteine and the closing phenylalanine or tryptophan. D genes are given only for firm matches. Some rows have no size entry. The others give once, few or many, or a class for an expanded clone.

size: few; D: .; J: TRBJ2-3; V: TRBV7-2; DNA: TGTGCCAGCAGCTTGGGGGGAGGGGGAGTCGGTACGCAGTATTTT; CDR3: CASSLGGGGVGTQYF
size: .; D: TRBD1; J: TRBJ2-5; V: TRBV10-3; DNA: TGTGCCATCAGCCAAGGACAGGTCCAAGAGACCCAGTACTTC; CDR3: CAISQGQVQETQYF
size: .; D: TRBD2; J: TRBJ2-7; V: TRBV6-1; DNA: TGTGCCAGCGCGTTGCCCGGGAGGAGCTACGAGCAGTACTTC; CDR3: CASALPGRSYEQYF
size: .; D: .; J: TRBJ2-1; V: TRBV6-4; DNA: TGTGCCAGCAGTGACCTAGGGGAATCTGAGCAGTTCTTC; CDR3: CASSDLGESEQFF
size: .; D: TRBD1; J: TRBJ1-2; V: TRBV6-1; DNA: TGTGCCAGCAGTAGGACAGGGAATGGCTACACCTTC; CDR3: CASSRTGNGYTF
size: .; D: .; J: TRBJ1-2; V: TRBV7-9; DNA: TGTGCCAGCATCCTCGGGGGGGAGGCAGACTATGGCTACACCTTC; CDR3: CASILGGEADYGYTF
size: once; D: .; J: TRBJ2-1; V: TRBV7-9; DNA: TGTTCCAGCAGCTTAGCGGTGGCGGGAACCAATGAGCAGTTCTTC; CDR3: CSSSLAVAGTNEQFF
size: .; D: .; J: TRBJ2-5; V: TRBV19; DNA: TGTGCCAGTAGCCAGGGGAGTCGAGAGACCCAGTACTTC; CDR3: CASSQGSRETQYF
size: .; D: .; J: TRBJ1-6; V: TRBV25-1; DNA: TGTGCCAGCAGTGAATTAGTGGGGGGATCACCCCTCCACTTT; CDR3: CASSELVGGSPLHF
size: .; D: .; J: TRBJ2-1; V: TRBV5-1; DNA: TGCGCCAGCAGCTTGGCTCAGGGGAATGAGCAGTTCTTC; CDR3: CASSLAQGNEQFF
size: .; D: TRBD1; J: TRBJ1-5; V: TRBV5-1; DNA: TGCGCCAGCAGCTTGGGGTCCGGGACAGAGAATCAGCCCCAGCATTTT; CDR3: CASSLGSGTENQPQHF
size: once; D: .; J: TRBJ2-3; V: TRBV27; DNA: TGTGCCAGCAATTCGTTACTTCTGACAGACGATACGCAGTATTTT; CDR3: CASNSLLLTDDTQYF
size: .; D: .; J: TRBJ1-2; V: TRBV2; DNA: TGTGCCAGCAGTGAAACGGGAGGGGACGGCTACACCTTC; CDR3: CASSETGGDGYTF
size: .; D: .; J: TRBJ1-1; V: TRBV7-2; DNA: TGTGCCAGCAGCTTAGGCAGGGAAGCTGAAGCTTTCTTT; CDR3: CASSLGREAEAFF
size: .; D: TRBD1; J: TRBJ1-2; V: TRBV29-1; DNA: TGCAGCGTTGACAGGGGGGCTAACTATGGCTACACCTTC; CDR3: CSVDRGANYGYTF
size: .; D: .; J: TRBJ2-7; V: TRBV28; DNA: TGTGCCAGCAGGACACAGCTTTACGAGCAGTACTTC; CDR3: CASRTQLYEQYF
size: .; D: .; J: TRBJ2-3; V: TRBV19; DNA: TGTGCCAGTAGCCTACTTACTAGCACAGATACGCAGTATTTT; CDR3: CASSLLTSTDTQYF
size: .; D: TRBD2; J: TRBJ2-7; V: TRBV7-2; DNA: TGTGCCAGCAGCCGGCCTCTAGCGGGAGGCCCATACGAGCAGTACTTC; CDR3: CASSRPLAGGPYEQYF
size: .; D: .; J: TRBJ1-2; V: TRBV5-8; DNA: TGTGCCAGCAGCTTGAGGGGGGGTGGCTACACCTTC; CDR3: CASSLRGGGYTF
size: once; D: .; J: TRBJ1-5; V: TRBV19; DNA: TGTGCCAGTAGCAATGACAGAAATCAGCCCCAGCATTTT; CDR3: CASSNDRNQPQHF
size: .; D: .; J: TRBJ2-5; V: TRBV9; DNA: TGTGCCAGCAGCAAACAGGGCGTCCAGACCCAGTACTTC; CDR3: CASSKQGVQTQYF
size: .; D: TRBD1; J: TRBJ2-2; V: TRBV19; DNA: TGTGCCAGTAGTATTGGCGGAACAGGGGTGGGAACCGGGGAGCTGTTTTTT; CDR3: CASSIGGTGVGTGELFF
size: .; D: .; J: TRBJ2-2; V: TRBV7-9; DNA: TGTTCCAGCAGCTTAATTGAGTTGCTAGCCCCTACGAACACCGGGGAGCTGTTTTTT; CDR3: CSSSLIELLAPTNTGELFF
size: .; D: TRBD1; J: TRBJ1-4; V: TRBV6-6; DNA: TGTGCCAGCAGAAGGGGGACAGGGTATGAAAAACTGTTTTTT; CDR3: CASRRGTGYEKLFF
size: .; D: TRBD1; J: TRBJ1-2; V: TRBV19; DNA: TGTGCCAGTAGTGGAACAGGGGTCTCTTTTCGTATTGGCTACACCTTC; CDR3: CASSGTGVSFRIGYTF
size: once; D: .; J: TRBJ2-7; V: TRBV7-9; DNA: TGTGCCAGCAGCTTAGAAGAGAAATACTACGAGCAGTACTTC; CDR3: CASSLEEKYYEQYF
size: .; D: TRBD2; J: TRBJ2-7; V: TRBV7-2; DNA: TGTGCCAGCAGCCAGCGGGAGGGGCGCGAGCAGTACTTC; CDR3: CASSQREGREQYF
size: .; D: .; J: TRBJ2-7; V: TRBV6-6; DNA: TGTGCCAGCAGGCTCGTCACCCAGGGAAAGCAGTACTTC; CDR3: CASRLVTQGKQYF
size: .; D: .; J: TRBJ1-2; V: TRBV19; DNA: TGTGCCAGTAGTATAGATCTTGGGACTTTAGGCTACACCTTC; CDR3: CASSIDLGTLGYTF
size: .; D: .; J: TRBJ2-1; V: TRBV19; DNA: TGTGCCAGTAGTTGGGGTGGGGGGCTAGCGGACTACAATGAGCAGTTCTTC; CDR3: CASSWGGGLADYNEQFF
size: .; D: .; J: TRBJ2-7; V: TRBV28; DNA: TGTGCCAGCAACTTTCGGTACGAGCAGTACTTC; CDR3: CASNFRYEQYF
size: once; D: .; J: TRBJ2-7; V: TRBV27; DNA: TGTGCCAGCACCTTAAGGGGGGGAGGGGCCTACGAGCAGTACTTC; CDR3: CASTLRGGGAYEQYF
size: .; D: TRBD2; J: TRBJ2-7; V: TRBV19; DNA: TGTGCCAGTAGTCCCGGGCGGGGGTACGAGCAGTACTTC; CDR3: CASSPGRGYEQYF
size: .; D: TRBD2; J: TRBJ2-2; V: TRBV30; DNA: TGTGCCTCGGAGGTTGTGGTGCTGGCGGGAGGGCCCGCCGGGGAGCTGTTTTTT; CDR3: CASEVVVLAGGPAGELFF
size: .; D: TRBD1; J: TRBJ2-7; V: TRBV7-8; DNA: TGTGCCAGCAGCCTTTTTAAGGACAGGGGGGGCTACGAGCAGTACTTC; CDR3: CASSLFKDRGGYEQYF
size: .; D: TRBD1; J: TRBJ1-5; V: TRBV6-6; DNA: TGTGCCAGCAGGCAGGGGGATCAGCCCCAGCATTTT; CDR3: CASRQGDQPQHF
size: .; D: TRBD1; J: TRBJ2-3; V: TRBV19; DNA: TGTGCCAGTAGTATCGGACAGGTCAACACAGATACGCAGTATTTT; CDR3: CASSIGQVNTDTQYF
size: .; D: .; J: TRBJ1-5; V: TRBV2; DNA: TGTGCCAGCAGTGATTATAGCAATCAGCCCCAGCATTTT; CDR3: CASSDYSNQPQHF
size: once; D: .; J: TRBJ1-2; V: TRBV6-1; DNA: TGTGCCAGCCGTACAGGGATTAACTATGGCTACACCTTC; CDR3: CASRTGINYGYTF
size: .; D: TRBD1; J: TRBJ1-2; V: TRBV7-9; DNA: TGTGCCAGCAGCTTTATCCCAGGGGGTGTAGATGGCTACACCTTC; CDR3: CASSFIPGGVDGYTF
size: once; D: TRBD1; J: TRBJ2-1; V: TRBV6-5; DNA: TGTGCCAGCACTGGGACAGGGAAGGTATATGAGCAGTTCTTC; CDR3: CASTGTGKVYEQFF
size: .; D: .; J: TRBJ2-7; V: TRBV27; DNA: TGTGCCAGCCGTCAGGGGTCAAGCTCCTACGAGCAGTACTTC; CDR3: CASRQGSSSYEQYF
size: .; D: .; J: TRBJ2-7; V: TRBV4-2; DNA: TGTGCCAGCAGCCCGTTACAAGACTACGAGCAGTACTTC; CDR3: CASSPLQDYEQYF
size: few; D: .; J: TRBJ2-5; V: TRBV6-1; DNA: TGTGCCAGCAGTGCGCAGGGGAGAGAGACCCAGTACTTC; CDR3: CASSAQGRETQYF